Sequencing of this T cell receptor (beta chain) was carried out in a study of blood T cells in healthy people across ages. Study-wide context: About one barcoded beta molecule was captured per two T cells (by template switching).

The study, taken as a whole, reports: A roughly linear fall in TCR beta diversity per million T cells was seen with increasing age. Greater diversity and more naive CD4+ cells were seen in long-lived donors than in aged donors.

Comment on this clonotype: Its antigen is still unknown.

Total RNA extraction produced at least 5 micrograms (per sample) for the study. A J-beta primer mix and a sample-barcoded 5' primer were used in a second PCR of roughly 6 to 12 cycles. Each CDR3 protein is one row after TCRdb ran MiXCR on the 5' RACE reads. The data show fewer than 700,000 distinct CDR3 sequences, with roughly two fifths seen just once and about 32% held by the top ten. The TCR sequence derives from an elderly man in good health. Sequences were obtained from blood.

The CDR3 region is CASSLGGSLSYNEQFF. The CDR3 DNA is TGTGCCAGCAGCTTAGGGGGTTCGCTCTCCTACAATGAGCAGTTCTTC. This sequence joins TRBV7-9 and TRBJ2-1; no clear D. V dropped 1 base and J dropped 0 bases, with 10 bases sitting between them. The CDR3 has 16 residues. Germline CDR1 reads SEHNR; CDR2 reads FQNEAQ (reference sequence).